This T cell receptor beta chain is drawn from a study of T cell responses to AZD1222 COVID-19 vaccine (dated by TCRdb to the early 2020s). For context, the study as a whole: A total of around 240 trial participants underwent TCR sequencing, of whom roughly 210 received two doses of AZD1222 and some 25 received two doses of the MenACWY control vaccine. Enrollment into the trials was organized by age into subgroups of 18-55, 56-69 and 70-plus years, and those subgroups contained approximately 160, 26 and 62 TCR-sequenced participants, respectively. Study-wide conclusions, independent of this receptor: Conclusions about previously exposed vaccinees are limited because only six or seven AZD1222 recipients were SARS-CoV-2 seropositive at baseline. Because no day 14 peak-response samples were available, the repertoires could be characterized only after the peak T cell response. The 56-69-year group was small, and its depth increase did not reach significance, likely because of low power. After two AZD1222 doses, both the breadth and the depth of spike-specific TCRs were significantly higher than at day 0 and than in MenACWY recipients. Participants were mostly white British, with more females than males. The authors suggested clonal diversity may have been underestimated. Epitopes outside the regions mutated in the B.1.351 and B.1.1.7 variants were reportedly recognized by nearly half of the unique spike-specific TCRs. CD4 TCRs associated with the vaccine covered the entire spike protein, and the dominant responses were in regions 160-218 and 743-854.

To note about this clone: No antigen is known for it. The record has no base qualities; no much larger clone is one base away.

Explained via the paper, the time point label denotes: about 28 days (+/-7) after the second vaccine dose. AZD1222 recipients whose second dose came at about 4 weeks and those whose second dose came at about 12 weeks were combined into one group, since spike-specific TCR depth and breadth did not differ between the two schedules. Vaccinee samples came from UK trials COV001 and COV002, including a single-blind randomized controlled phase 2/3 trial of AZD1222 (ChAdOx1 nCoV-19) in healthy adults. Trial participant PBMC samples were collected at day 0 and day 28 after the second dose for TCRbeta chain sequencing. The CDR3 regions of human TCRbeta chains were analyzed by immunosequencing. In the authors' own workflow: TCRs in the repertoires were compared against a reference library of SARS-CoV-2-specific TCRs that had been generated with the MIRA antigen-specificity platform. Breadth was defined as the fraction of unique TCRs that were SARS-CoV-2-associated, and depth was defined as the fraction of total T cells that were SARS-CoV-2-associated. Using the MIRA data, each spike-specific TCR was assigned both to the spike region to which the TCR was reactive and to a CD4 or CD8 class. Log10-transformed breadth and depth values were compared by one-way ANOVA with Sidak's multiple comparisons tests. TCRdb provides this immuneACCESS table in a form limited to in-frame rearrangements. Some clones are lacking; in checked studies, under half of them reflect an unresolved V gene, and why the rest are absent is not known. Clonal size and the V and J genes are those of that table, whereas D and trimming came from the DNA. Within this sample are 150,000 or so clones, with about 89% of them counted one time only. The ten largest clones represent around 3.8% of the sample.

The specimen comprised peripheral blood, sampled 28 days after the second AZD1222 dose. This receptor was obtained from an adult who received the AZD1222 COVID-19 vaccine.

The nucleotides are TGTGCCAGCAGCTTACATGCGCTAGGATCCGTCGCCTACGAGCAGTACTTC. It codes for CASSLHALGSVAYEQYF. The V and J segments used are TRBV7-2 and TRBJ2-7, with no confident D gene call. V loses 2 bases, J loses 2 bases, and the germline ends lie 19 bases apart. CDR1 and CDR2 are drawn from the germline V gene: SGHTA, FQGNSA. The CDR3 runs 17 amino acids, cysteine and phenylalanine included. CDR3 DNA only is kept here, 51 bases in frame from base 1. When the CDR3 is completed using the reference TRBV7-2 and TRBJ2-7 genes on either side, the full variable domain is GAGVSQSPSNKVTEKGKDVELRCDPISGHTALYWYRQSLGQGLEFLIYFQGNSAPDKSGLPSDRFSAERTGGSVSTLTIQRTQQEDSAVYLCASSLHALGSVAYEQYFGPGTRLTVT.